This TCR beta chain comes out of a study of technical replicates of blood from a handful of donors. CDR1 is MNHNS, CDR2 SASEGT, per germline. The CDR3 length is 13 residues. Trimming removed 7 bases from V and 2 bases from J, with 11 bases in between. Libraries were prepared by immunoSEQ multiplex PCR; TCRdb keeps only in-frame clonotypes and omits some of them. The sample contains over 70,000 clones, just over 95% of which appear only once. The source material was T cells isolated from PBMCs. J is TRBJ1-1 and V is TRBV6-1; the D is unclear. The TCR originated in a human donor in good health. The CDR3 sequence is CASIWGGNTEAFF. The CDR3 DNA reads TGTGCCAGCATATGGGGAGGAAACACTGAAGCTTTCTTT.